Listed here is a single TCR beta chain. Its antigen remains unidentified. There are no base qualities to consult, and no much larger clone falls within one base. As encoded in the germline V gene, CDR1 is SNHLY while CDR2 is FYNNEI. The CDR3 sequence holds 11 residues, the cysteine and phenylalanine included. The DNA shown is the 33-base CDR3, in frame from base 1. Trimming at the junction amounts to 3 bases on V and 7 bases on J, and the germline ends lie 3 bases apart. This sample is drawn from a study of blood T cell repertoires in COVID-19 (dated by TCRdb to 2020 to 2021). Background for the entire study: Collaborator samples came from the United States, Italy and Spain and covered acute and convalescent phases of COVID-19. The material from the prospective study consisted of cDNA or gDNA derived from T cells, B-cell-depleted T cells, or PBMCs. The samples were drawn from the first 160 participants of the ongoing ImmuneRACE study and from 950 to 1,500 subjects provided by 6 global collaborators. The repertoires were released in a freely available public database intended as a resource for research on the immune response to SARS-CoV-2. Where available, HLA class I and class II types were obtained from metadata supplied by the sample provider rather than from assay-based typing. Sample metadata almost always included a de-identified subject ID, COVID-19 status, age in years and sex. Subjects who had been exposed to COVID-19, were actively infected with it, or had recovered from it provided the deeply sampled blood TCRbeta repertoires that made up the dataset. Points the paper makes about the study in general: The quantity of clinical and demographic metadata differed by source and by participant and was supplied without curation.

The collaborating institutions used their own protocols to collect whole blood in K2EDTA tubes. For TCRbeta analysis, collaborators shipped samples in one of three forms: frozen whole blood, isolated PBMCs, or DNA extracted from either of those sample types. TCRbeta CDR3 regions were amplified from genomic DNA using the immunoSEQ Assay, a bias-controlled multiplex PCR. The original pipeline was this. Nucleated cell counts per sample were estimated from amplification of reference gene primers within the assay. To quantify the absolute abundance of each unique TCRbeta CDR3 rearrangement, sequence reads were collapsed and filtered. For each sample, productive Simpson clonality was calculated as the square root of Simpson's diversity index over productive rearrangements. The table was pulled from immuneACCESS by TCRdb, which kept in-frame rearrangements only. Such tables lose some clones; where checked, under half of the loss comes from unresolved V genes, and the rest has no known cause. For V, J and clone size, that table is used; D and trimming come from the DNA. The sample table contains tens of thousands of clones; only one count was recorded for over 75% of them. The ten top clones hold about 3% of the sample.

The chain joins TRBV2 to TRBJ2-2, with no D gene named confidently. Specimen: peripheral blood. The sequence came from a human donor in a cohort sampled during active COVID-19. The encoded CDR3 is CASSEYGELFF. In nucleotides, the sequence is TGTGCCAGCAGTGAGTACGGGGAGCTGTTTTTT.